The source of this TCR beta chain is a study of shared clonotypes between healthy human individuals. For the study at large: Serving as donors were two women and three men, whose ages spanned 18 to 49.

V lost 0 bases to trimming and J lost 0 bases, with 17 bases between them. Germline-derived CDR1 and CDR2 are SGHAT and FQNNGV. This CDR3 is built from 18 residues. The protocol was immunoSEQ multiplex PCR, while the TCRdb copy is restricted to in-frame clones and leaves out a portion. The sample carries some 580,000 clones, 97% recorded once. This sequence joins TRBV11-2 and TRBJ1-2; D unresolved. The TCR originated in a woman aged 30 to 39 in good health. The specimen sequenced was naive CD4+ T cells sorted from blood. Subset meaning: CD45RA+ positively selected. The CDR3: CASSLDIRGPSANYGYTF. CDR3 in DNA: TGTGCCAGCAGCTTAGACATCCGGGGTCCTTCGGCTAACTATGGCTACACCTTC.